This T cell receptor (beta chain) is from a study of T cells in Graves' hyperthyroidism and ophthalmopathy. Study-level points and caveats: Most clonotypes expanded in the thyroid (above 0.001) were also present in blood.

Amplified regions were TCR beta CDR3 sequences from RNA transcripts. The primer set for the first-round RT-PCR of the TCR CDR3 was HTBI. In TCRdb, the multiplex PCR reads were re-called with MiXCR into one record per CDR3 protein. There are about 600,000 distinct CDR3 sequences in the sample; around 13% occur only once, and around an eighth lies in the top ten. A remark on this clonotype: Its matching antigen is unknown.

Patients having uncontrolled infection, another autoimmune disease, pregnancy or lactation were not included. This CDR3 is built from 13 residues. Looked up from germline, CDR1 is MDHEN and CDR2 is SYDVKM. Germline trimming cut 11 bases from V and 2 bases from J; bases unmatched to any gene: 8. The source is a woman aged 45-59 years with Graves' ophthalmopathy. The V call is TRBV28, the J call TRBJ2-7; 8 nucleotides line up with TRBD1. The sequenced material came from blood. CDR3 DNA: TGTGCCGGAGGACAGGGAGGCCCCTACGAGCAGTACTTC. Translated: CAGGQGGPYEQYF.